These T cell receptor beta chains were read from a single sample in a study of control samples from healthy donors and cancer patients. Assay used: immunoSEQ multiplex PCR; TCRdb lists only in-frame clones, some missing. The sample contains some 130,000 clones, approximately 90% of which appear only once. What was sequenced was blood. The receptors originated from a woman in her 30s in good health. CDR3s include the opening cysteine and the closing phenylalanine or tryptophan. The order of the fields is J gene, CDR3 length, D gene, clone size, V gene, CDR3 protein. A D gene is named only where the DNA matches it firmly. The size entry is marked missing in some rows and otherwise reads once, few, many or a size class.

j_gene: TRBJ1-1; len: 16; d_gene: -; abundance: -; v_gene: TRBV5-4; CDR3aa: CASSSGVGGASTEAFF
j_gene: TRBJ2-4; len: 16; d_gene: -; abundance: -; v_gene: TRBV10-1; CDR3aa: CASSESIGLAKNIQYF
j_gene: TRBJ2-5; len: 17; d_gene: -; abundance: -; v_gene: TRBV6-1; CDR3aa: CASSERAERRPGETQYF
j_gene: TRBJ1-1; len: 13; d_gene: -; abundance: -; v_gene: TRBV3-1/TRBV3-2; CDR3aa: CASSLQTNTEAFF
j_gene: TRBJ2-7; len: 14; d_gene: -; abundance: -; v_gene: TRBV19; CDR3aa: CASSLLADTYEQYF
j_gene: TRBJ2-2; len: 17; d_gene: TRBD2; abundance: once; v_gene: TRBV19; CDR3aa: CASSQGLAGVNTGELFF
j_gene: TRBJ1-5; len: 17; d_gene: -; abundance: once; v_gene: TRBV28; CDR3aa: CASTLQGRGAGNQPQHF
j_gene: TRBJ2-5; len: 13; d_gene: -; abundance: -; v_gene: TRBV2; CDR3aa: CASSGDSRETQYF
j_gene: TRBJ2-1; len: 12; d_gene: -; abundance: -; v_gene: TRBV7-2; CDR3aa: CASSPSGTEQFF
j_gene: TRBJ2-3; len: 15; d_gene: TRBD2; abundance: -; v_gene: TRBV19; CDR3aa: CASTAGGRSTDTQYF
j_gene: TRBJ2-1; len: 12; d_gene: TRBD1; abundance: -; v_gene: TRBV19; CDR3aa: CASGGTGNEQFF
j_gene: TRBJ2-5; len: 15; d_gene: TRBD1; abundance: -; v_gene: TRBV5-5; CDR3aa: CASSGRTGGGETQYF
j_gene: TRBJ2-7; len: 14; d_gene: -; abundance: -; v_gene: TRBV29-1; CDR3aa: CSVVFWANTYEQYF
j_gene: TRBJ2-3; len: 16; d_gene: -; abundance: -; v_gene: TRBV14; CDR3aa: CASSQGSRSSTDTQYF
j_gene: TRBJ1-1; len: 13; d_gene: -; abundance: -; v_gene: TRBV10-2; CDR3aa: CASSEQPTTEAFF
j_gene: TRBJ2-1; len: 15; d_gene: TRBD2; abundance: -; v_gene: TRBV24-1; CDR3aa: CATAASGSLVNEQFF
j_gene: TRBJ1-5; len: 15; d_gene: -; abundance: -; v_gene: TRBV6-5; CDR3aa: CASSYGQNSNQPQHF
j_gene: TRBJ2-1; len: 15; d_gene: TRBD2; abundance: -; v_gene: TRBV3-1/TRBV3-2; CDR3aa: CASSQVGGRGDEQFF
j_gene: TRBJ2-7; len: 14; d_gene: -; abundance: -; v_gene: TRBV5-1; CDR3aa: CASSLEGNSYEQYF
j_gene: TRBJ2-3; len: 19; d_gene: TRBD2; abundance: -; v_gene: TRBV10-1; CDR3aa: CASKPPLAGGPSGTDTQYF
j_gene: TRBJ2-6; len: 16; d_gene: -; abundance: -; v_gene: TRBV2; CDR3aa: CASSVGRGLGANVLTF
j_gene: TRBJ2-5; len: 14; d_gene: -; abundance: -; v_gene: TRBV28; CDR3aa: CASRPTGYQETQYF
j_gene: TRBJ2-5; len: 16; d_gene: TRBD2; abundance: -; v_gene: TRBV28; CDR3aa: CASSSLAGVGWETQYF
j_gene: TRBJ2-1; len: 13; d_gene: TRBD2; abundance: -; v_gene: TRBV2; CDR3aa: CASSGTGGGEQFF
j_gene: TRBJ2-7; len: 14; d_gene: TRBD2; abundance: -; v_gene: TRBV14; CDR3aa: CASSQDLAGSEQYF
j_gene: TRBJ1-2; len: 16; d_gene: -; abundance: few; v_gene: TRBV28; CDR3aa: CASSSPGGTPARGYTF
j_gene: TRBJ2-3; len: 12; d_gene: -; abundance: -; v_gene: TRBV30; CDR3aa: CAWSSLTDTQYF
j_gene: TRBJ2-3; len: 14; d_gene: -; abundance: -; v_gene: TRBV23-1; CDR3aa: CASSPDPSTDTQYF
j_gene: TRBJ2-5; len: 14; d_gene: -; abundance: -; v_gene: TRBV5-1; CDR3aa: CASSFGLVEETQYF
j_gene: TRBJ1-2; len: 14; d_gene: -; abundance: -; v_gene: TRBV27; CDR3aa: CASSCAQSGCGYTF
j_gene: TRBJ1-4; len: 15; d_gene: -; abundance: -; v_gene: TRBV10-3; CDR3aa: CAISSHRATNEKLFF
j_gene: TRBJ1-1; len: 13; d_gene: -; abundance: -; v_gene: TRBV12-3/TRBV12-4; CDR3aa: CASNGQMNTEAFF
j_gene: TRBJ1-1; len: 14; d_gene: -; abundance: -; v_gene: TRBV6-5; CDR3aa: CASSSPGLNTEAFF
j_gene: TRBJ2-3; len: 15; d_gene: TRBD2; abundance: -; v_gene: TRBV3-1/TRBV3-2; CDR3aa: CASSASAGYTDTQYF
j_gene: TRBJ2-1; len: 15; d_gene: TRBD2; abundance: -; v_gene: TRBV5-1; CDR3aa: CASSPTSGAYNEQFF
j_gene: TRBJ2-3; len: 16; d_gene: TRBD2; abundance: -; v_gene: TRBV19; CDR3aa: CASSILLAGGTDTQYF
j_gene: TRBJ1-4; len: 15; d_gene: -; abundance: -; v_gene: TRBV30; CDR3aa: CAWSAGGMNNEKLFF
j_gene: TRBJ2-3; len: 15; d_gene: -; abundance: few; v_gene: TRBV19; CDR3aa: CASFRDGSSTDTQYF
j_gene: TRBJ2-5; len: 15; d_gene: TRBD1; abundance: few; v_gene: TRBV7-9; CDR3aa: CASSLEGQGSETQYF
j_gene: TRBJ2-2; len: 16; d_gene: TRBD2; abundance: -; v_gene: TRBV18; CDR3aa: CASSPVGGRYTGELFF
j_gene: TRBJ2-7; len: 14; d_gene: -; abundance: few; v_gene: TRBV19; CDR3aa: CASSLQRNTYEQYF
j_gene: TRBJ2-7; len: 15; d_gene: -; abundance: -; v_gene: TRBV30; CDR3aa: CAWSRGTSSSYEQYF